This T cell receptor beta chain comes out of a study of CD4 T cells in relation to SARS-CoV-2 and coronaviruses. Study in general: PBMCs were cultured with antigen for roughly nine days before TCR beta sequencing. Study-wide results and limits: According to naive versus memory sequencing, detected responses are memory recall, not newly primed. Crossreactive clones expanded significantly less to SARS-CoV-2 than monoreactive clones.

Sorted naive or memory CD4+ cells met CEF peptides for around eleven days. The assay was immunoSEQ multiplex PCR, and TCRdb's table has in-frame clones only and misses some. The data hold tens of thousands of clones, with roughly 73% observed a single time. After removal of 4 bases from V and 4 bases from J, the junction contained 7 bases not matched to a gene. The germline V gene has CDR1 SGHNT and CDR2 YYREEE (reference sequence). The CDR3 sequence is 14 residues long. With regard to this clone: Its matching antigen is unknown.

The source is an adult with COVID-19. Material for sequencing was memory CD4+ T cells from PBMCs, cultured in vitro. The rearrangement links TRBV5-4 to TRBJ1-2; 7 nucleotides line up with TRBD1. CDR3 sequence: CASSTQGQPYGYTF. CDR3 sequence (DNA): TGTGCCAGCAGCACTCAGGGACAGCCCTATGGCTACACCTTC.